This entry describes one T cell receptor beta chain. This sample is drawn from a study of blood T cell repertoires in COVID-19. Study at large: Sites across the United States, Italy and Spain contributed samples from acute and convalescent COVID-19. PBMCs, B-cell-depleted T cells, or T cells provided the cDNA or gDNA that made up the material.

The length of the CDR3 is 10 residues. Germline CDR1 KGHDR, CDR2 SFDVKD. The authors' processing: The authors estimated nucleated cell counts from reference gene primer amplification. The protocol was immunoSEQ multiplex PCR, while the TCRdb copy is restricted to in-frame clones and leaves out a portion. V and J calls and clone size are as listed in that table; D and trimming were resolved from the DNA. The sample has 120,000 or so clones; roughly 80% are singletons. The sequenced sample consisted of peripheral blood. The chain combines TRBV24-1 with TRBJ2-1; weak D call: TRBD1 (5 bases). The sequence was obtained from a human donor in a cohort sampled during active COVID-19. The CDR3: CAGRFGEQFF. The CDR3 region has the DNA TGTGCGGGGCGATTCGGGGAGCAGTTCTTC.